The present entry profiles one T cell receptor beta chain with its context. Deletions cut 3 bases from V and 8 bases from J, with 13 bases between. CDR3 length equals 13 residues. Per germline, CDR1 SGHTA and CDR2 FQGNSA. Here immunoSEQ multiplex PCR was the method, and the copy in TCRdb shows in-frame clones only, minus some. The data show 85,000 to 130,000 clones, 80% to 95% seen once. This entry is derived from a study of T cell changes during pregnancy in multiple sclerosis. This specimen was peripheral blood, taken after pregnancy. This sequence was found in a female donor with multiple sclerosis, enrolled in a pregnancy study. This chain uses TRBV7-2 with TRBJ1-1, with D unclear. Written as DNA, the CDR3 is TGTGCCAGCAGCTTCAAGGGAGGGAAAGAAGCTTTCTTT. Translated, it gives CASSFKGGKEAFF.